Below, 9 T cell receptor beta chains from the same sample are listed, as sequenced in a study of blood T cell repertoires in COVID-19. Here immunoSEQ multiplex PCR was the method, and the copy in TCRdb shows in-frame clones only, minus some. The sample includes 200,000 to 300,000 clones, more than 75% of them seen just once. What was sequenced was peripheral blood. These receptors were taken from a woman aged 40 to 50 who had recovered from COVID-19.

CDR3 nucleotides: TGTGCCAGCAGCCGGCCGACAGAGCCCTACGAGCAGTACTTC. The encoded protein is CASSRPTEPYEQYF. This sequence joins TRBV3-1 (or the pseudogene TRBV3-2) and TRBJ2-7; perhaps TRBD1 as D (5 bases). The CDR3 has 14 amino acids. The V gene lost 4 bases and the J gene lost 2 bases, with 12 bases spanning the gap. From germline, CDR1 is LGHDT and CDR2 YNNKEL (reference sequence).

The chain employs TRBV5-1 and TRBJ1-1; 9 bases agree with TRBD1. The germline CDR1 and CDR2 sequences are SGHRS and YFSETQ. J lost 5 bases, V lost 4 bases, and 6 bases had no gene match. The CDR3 spans 14 residues. The CDR3 here is CASSAGQGFTEAFF. The CDR3 DNA reads TGCGCCAGCAGCGCGGGACAGGGCTTTACTGAAGCTTTCTTT.

This chain connects TRBV5-4 to TRBJ2-1; 11 nucleotides line up with TRBD2. V trimming: 4 bases; J trimming: 7 bases; junction bases outside the gene matches: 10. The CDR3 consists of 16 residues. CDR1 SGHNT and CDR2 YYREEE come from the germline V gene (reference sequence). The CDR3 is CASSNSGRADANEQFF. Here the CDR3 DNA reads TGTGCCAGCAGCAATAGCGGGAGGGCCGATGCGAATGAGCAGTTCTTC.

The J gene is TRBJ2-3, the V gene TRBV30, with 11 bases identical to TRBD1. The V gene's germline CDR1 is GTSNPN and CDR2 SVGIG (reference sequence). The CDR3 consists of 14 residues. The ends lost 4 bases at V and 4 bases at J; junction bases unmatched: 4. The CDR3 DNA is TGTGCCTGGACCGGGACAGGGGGACCAGATACGCAGTATTTT. This encodes CAWTGTGGPDTQYF.

The chain recombines TRBV30 with TRBJ1-2; 7 positions agree with TRBD1. Germline values: CDR1 GTSNPN, CDR2 SVGIG (reference sequence). Trimming at V came to 6 bases and at J to 2 bases, leaving 6 bases not matched to a gene. The CDR3 is 13 residues long. CDR3 DNA sequence: TGTGCCTGCCCCGACAGGGTCAACTATGGCTACACCTTC. Translating gives CACPDRVNYGYTF.

The chain uses TRBV4-1 and TRBJ1-1, with 7 bases that match TRBD1. Trimming cost V 4 bases and J 1 base; bases outside gene matches: 6. This CDR3 comprises 15 residues. Germline lookup yields CDR1 MGHRA and CDR2 YSYEKL. This CDR3 reads CASSPLGQANTEAFF. The CDR3 DNA reads TGCGCCAGCAGCCCCCTAGGACAGGCGAACACTGAAGCTTTCTTT.

This clone was seen once. The chain has TRBV7-8 and TRBJ2-7; 8 bases agree with TRBD2. The CDR3 is made up of 15 amino acids. The germline gives CDR1 SGHVS, CDR2 FQNEAQ. V dropped 1 base and J dropped 6; count of bases not matched to a gene: 8. CDR3 protein: CASSLGGGLAGEQYF. CDR3 DNA sequence: TGTGCCAGCAGCTTAGGGGGGGGCCTAGCGGGCGAGCAGTACTTC.

The chain recombines TRBV21-1 with TRBJ2-3; the listed D gene, TRBD2, was not tested against the DNA. TRBV21-1 is a recognized pseudogene. There are 17 residues in the CDR3. CDR3: CASSKPGGLAGADTQYF. The CDR3, as DNA: TGTGCCAGCAGCAAACCGGGCGGACTAGCGGGGGCAGATACGCAGTATTTT.

The chain combines TRBV12-5 with TRBJ2-1; 8 nucleotides line up with TRBD2. Per germline, CDR1 LGHNT and CDR2 FRNRAP. Unmatched junction bases numbered 10, after V lost 3 bases and J lost 9 bases. This CDR3 is 15 amino acids long. The CDR3 DNA reads TGTGCTAGTGGTTTTTCGGCGGGAGGATCAAGTGAGCAGTTCTTC. This codes for CASGFSAGGSSEQFF.